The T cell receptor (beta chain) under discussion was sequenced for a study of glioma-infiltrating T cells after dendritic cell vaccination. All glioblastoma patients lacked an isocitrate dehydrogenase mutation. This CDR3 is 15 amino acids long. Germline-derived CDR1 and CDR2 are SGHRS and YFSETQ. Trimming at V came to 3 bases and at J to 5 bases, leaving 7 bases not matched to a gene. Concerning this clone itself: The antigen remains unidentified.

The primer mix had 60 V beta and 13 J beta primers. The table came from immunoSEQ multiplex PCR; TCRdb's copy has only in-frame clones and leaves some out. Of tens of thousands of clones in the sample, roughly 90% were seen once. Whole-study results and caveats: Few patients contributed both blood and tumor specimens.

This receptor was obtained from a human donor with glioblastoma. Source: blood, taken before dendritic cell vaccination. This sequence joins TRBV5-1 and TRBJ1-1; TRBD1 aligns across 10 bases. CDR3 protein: CASSSGTGAWTEAFF. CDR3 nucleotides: TGCGCCAGCAGCTCCGGGACAGGGGCTTGGACTGAAGCTTTCTTT. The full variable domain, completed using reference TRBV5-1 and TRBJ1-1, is KAGVTQTPRYLIKTRGQQVTLSCSPISGHRSVSWYQQTPGQGLQFLFEYFSETQRNKGNFPGRFSGRQFSNSRSEMNVSTLELGDSALYLCASSSGTGAWTEAFFGQGTRLTVV.